This T cell receptor beta chain was identified in a study of cytomegalovirus exposure and HLA in healthy donors. Study outcomes and limitations: Reportedly, cytomegalovirus status was diagnosed with high sensitivity and specificity. One variant, a missense change in DCLRE1C, was linked in a later analysis to TCR beta V- and J-gene trimming.

Comments on this clone: The antigen remains unidentified.

The study ran its PCR with 60 Vbeta and 13 Jbeta primers. Produced via immunoSEQ multiplex PCR; TCRdb's table is partial and in-frame only. The sample has some 150,000 clones; roughly four fifths are singletons. This sequence was found in a man aged 55 to 69 in good health and CMV-seronegative. Sample: PBMCs.

The CDR3 loop is CASSLQGIVGDTQYF. The CDR3 DNA sequence: TGCGCCAGCAGCTTGCAGGGTATTGTAGGAGATACGCAGTATTTT. V usage is TRBV5-1 and J usage is TRBJ2-3, with a weak D call TRBD1 (5 bases). CDR3 length: 15 amino acids. V dropped 1 base and J dropped 5 bases, with 14 bases sitting between them. Germline CDR1 and CDR2: SGHRS and YFSETQ.